The rows below give T cell receptor beta chains drawn from one sample of a study of T cell changes during pregnancy in multiple sclerosis. Profiling relied on immunoSEQ multiplex PCR, and the TCRdb table lists in-frame clones only, not all of them. The sample lists 75,000 to 95,000 clones, 80% to 95% occurring once. The starting material was peripheral blood, obtained before pregnancy. Receptors were obtained from a female donor with multiple sclerosis, enrolled in a pregnancy study. Both conserved end residues are part of each CDR3. Each record gives: D gene, V gene, clone size, J gene, CDR3 DNA, CDR3 protein. The D gene is left open where the match is weak. The size entry is marked missing in some rows and otherwise reads once, few, many or a size class.

D gene: .; V gene: TRBV19; clone size: .; J gene: TRBJ2-7; CDR3 DNA: TGTGCCAGTAGTATAATTCCCTCGGGTAGCGCCTACGAGCAGTACTTC; CDR3 protein: CASSIIPSGSAYEQYF
D gene: .; V gene: TRBV29-1; clone size: once; J gene: TRBJ2-3; CDR3 DNA: TGCAGCGTTGCCCAGGCTGCAGATACGCAGTATTTT; CDR3 protein: CSVAQAADTQYF
D gene: .; V gene: TRBV7-9; clone size: .; J gene: TRBJ1-3; CDR3 DNA: TGTGCCAGCAGCTTAGCGGGAGACTCTGGAAACACCATATATTTT; CDR3 protein: CASSLAGDSGNTIYF
D gene: TRBD2; V gene: TRBV29-1; clone size: .; J gene: TRBJ2-7; CDR3 DNA: TGCAGCGTTGGGAGGACTAGCGGCTACGAGCAGTACTTC; CDR3 protein: CSVGRTSGYEQYF
D gene: .; V gene: TRBV28; clone size: few; J gene: TRBJ2-1; CDR3 DNA: TGTGCCAGCAGTCCGGAGGATGAGCAGTTCTTC; CDR3 protein: CASSPEDEQFF
D gene: .; V gene: TRBV5-4; clone size: .; J gene: TRBJ1-1; CDR3 DNA: TGTGCCAGCAGCTTGGCAACAGGGAACACTGAAGCTTTCTTT; CDR3 protein: CASSLATGNTEAFF
D gene: .; V gene: TRBV5-1; clone size: .; J gene: TRBJ1-1; CDR3 DNA: TGCGCCAGCAGCTTTGGCAAGAACACTGAAGCTTTCTTT; CDR3 protein: CASSFGKNTEAFF
D gene: .; V gene: TRBV6-1; clone size: few; J gene: TRBJ2-2; CDR3 DNA: TGTGCCAGCAGTGTTGCAGGGGAGACCGGGGAGCTGTTTTTT; CDR3 protein: CASSVAGETGELFF
D gene: TRBD1; V gene: TRBV4-1; clone size: .; J gene: TRBJ2-2; CDR3 DNA: TGCGCCAGCAGCCAAGGACAGGGGACCGGGGAGCTGTTTTTT; CDR3 protein: CASSQGQGTGELFF
D gene: .; V gene: TRBV28; clone size: .; J gene: TRBJ1-5; CDR3 DNA: TGTGCCAGCAGTTTAGTCAGGGGCCTCAATCAGCCCCAGCATTTT; CDR3 protein: CASSLVRGLNQPQHF
D gene: .; V gene: TRBV4-1; clone size: .; J gene: TRBJ1-3; CDR3 DNA: TGCGCCAGCAGCCCGTTGCGGGGGGCAGCTTCTGGAAACACCATATATTTT; CDR3 protein: CASSPLRGAASGNTIYF
D gene: TRBD1; V gene: TRBV28; clone size: once; J gene: TRBJ1-2; CDR3 DNA: TGTGCCAGCAGCAAACAGGGGGCGCGGTATGGCTACACCTTC; CDR3 protein: CASSKQGARYGYTF
D gene: .; V gene: TRBV30; clone size: .; J gene: TRBJ1-4; CDR3 DNA: TGTGCCTGGAGTGCTAGCGTGGGGAAAACTAATGAAAAACTGTTTTTT; CDR3 protein: CAWSASVGKTNEKLFF
D gene: TRBD1; V gene: TRBV19; clone size: once; J gene: TRBJ1-1; CDR3 DNA: TGTGCCAGTTCAACAGGGGGAATAACTGAAGCTTTCTTT; CDR3 protein: CASSTGGITEAFF
D gene: .; V gene: TRBV5-4; clone size: .; J gene: TRBJ2-4; CDR3 DNA: TGTGCCAGCAGCTTGGGACAGCCAAACATTCAGTACTTC; CDR3 protein: CASSLGQPNIQYF
D gene: .; V gene: TRBV28; clone size: .; J gene: TRBJ2-7; CDR3 DNA: TGTGCCAGCAGTTTACGCAGGTACGAGCAGTACTTC; CDR3 protein: CASSLRRYEQYF
D gene: TRBD2; V gene: TRBV7-2; clone size: .; J gene: TRBJ2-3; CDR3 DNA: TGTGCCAGCAGCCCCGCCCGGGGAGGGGATACGCAGTATTTT; CDR3 protein: CASSPARGGDTQYF
D gene: .; V gene: TRBV28; clone size: .; J gene: TRBJ1-5; CDR3 DNA: TGTGCCAGCAGTATCCAGGGTGGGGGGTATAGCAATCAGCCCCAGCATTTT; CDR3 protein: CASSIQGGGYSNQPQHF
D gene: .; V gene: TRBV27; clone size: .; J gene: TRBJ2-7; CDR3 DNA: TGTGCCAGCAGTTTCCGACAGAGCTACGAGCAGTACTTC; CDR3 protein: CASSFRQSYEQYF
D gene: TRBD2; V gene: TRBV27; clone size: .; J gene: TRBJ2-3; CDR3 DNA: TGTGCCAGCACCACTAGCGGCCCCCTTAATACGCAGTATTTT; CDR3 protein: CASTTSGPLNTQYF
D gene: .; V gene: TRBV25-1; clone size: .; J gene: TRBJ1-4; CDR3 DNA: TGTGCCAGCAGTGATCTAAACCCCACTAATGAAAAACTGTTTTTT; CDR3 protein: CASSDLNPTNEKLFF
D gene: TRBD2; V gene: TRBV7-9; clone size: .; J gene: TRBJ2-1; CDR3 DNA: TGTGCCAGCAGCTTAGCTAGCGGGGGGGCCTTAGGGCAGTTCTTC; CDR3 protein: CASSLASGGALGQFF
D gene: TRBD1; V gene: TRBV30; clone size: .; J gene: TRBJ1-3; CDR3 DNA: TGTGCCTGGAGTCGGACAGGGCGAGGAAACACCATATATTTT; CDR3 protein: CAWSRTGRGNTIYF
D gene: TRBD1; V gene: TRBV7-9; clone size: .; J gene: TRBJ1-1; CDR3 DNA: TGTGCCAGCAGGGATGACAGGGATACTGAAGCTTTCTTT; CDR3 protein: CASRDDRDTEAFF
D gene: TRBD1; V gene: TRBV28; clone size: .; J gene: TRBJ1-1; CDR3 DNA: TGTGCCAGCAGCTTGCCTCCGGGACAGGGGATGAACACTGAAGCTTTCTTT; CDR3 protein: CASSLPPGQGMNTEAFF
D gene: .; V gene: TRBV6-6; clone size: .; J gene: TRBJ2-7; CDR3 DNA: TGTGCCAGCAGTTACGGCAGGGAATTCCCCTCCTACGAGCAGTACTTC; CDR3 protein: CASSYGREFPSYEQYF
D gene: .; V gene: TRBV19; clone size: .; J gene: TRBJ1-1; CDR3 DNA: TGTGCCAGTAGTATAGGCCAGGGGTACACTGAAGCTTTCTTT; CDR3 protein: CASSIGQGYTEAFF
D gene: .; V gene: TRBV7-9; clone size: .; J gene: TRBJ1-2; CDR3 DNA: TGTGCCAGCAGCACACGTCAGGGCCCATACGAGTATGGCTACACCTTC; CDR3 protein: CASSTRQGPYEYGYTF
D gene: .; V gene: TRBV10-3; clone size: .; J gene: TRBJ2-2; CDR3 DNA: TGTGCCATCAGTGGCCGACAGGAGAACACCGGGGAGCTGTTTTTT; CDR3 protein: CAISGRQENTGELFF
D gene: .; V gene: TRBV27; clone size: .; J gene: TRBJ2-1; CDR3 DNA: TGTGCCAGCAGCACGGACAGTATCAATGAGCAGTTCTTC; CDR3 protein: CASSTDSINEQFF
D gene: TRBD1; V gene: TRBV7-9; clone size: .; J gene: TRBJ2-3; CDR3 DNA: TGTGCCAGCAGCTTTTCCCCGGGACAGGGCACAGATACGCAGTATTTT; CDR3 protein: CASSFSPGQGTDTQYF
D gene: TRBD1; V gene: TRBV7-9; clone size: .; J gene: TRBJ1-1; CDR3 DNA: TGTGCCAGCAGCTTCGGACAGGTTAATATGAACACTGAAGCTTTCTTT; CDR3 protein: CASSFGQVNMNTEAFF
D gene: .; V gene: TRBV10-3; clone size: .; J gene: TRBJ1-3; CDR3 DNA: TGTGCCACCTGCGCTGGAGGGTCTGGAAACACCATATATTTT; CDR3 protein: CATCAGGSGNTIYF
D gene: TRBD1; V gene: TRBV14; clone size: .; J gene: TRBJ2-7; CDR3 DNA: TGTGCCAGCAGCCTGAGGTTCGGGACAGTATACGAGCAGTACTTC; CDR3 protein: CASSLRFGTVYEQYF
D gene: TRBD1; V gene: TRBV28; clone size: .; J gene: TRBJ1-1; CDR3 DNA: TGTGCCAGCAGAAGACAGGGGGCCACCAGGGGAATCTTT; CDR3 protein: CASRRQGATRGIF
D gene: .; V gene: TRBV15; clone size: once; J gene: TRBJ2-1; CDR3 DNA: TGTGCCACCAGCAGAGTCATAGACTCCTACAATGAGCAGTTCTTC; CDR3 protein: CATSRVIDSYNEQFF
D gene: .; V gene: TRBV6-6; clone size: .; J gene: TRBJ1-2; CDR3 DNA: TGTGCCAGCGGATCCGCGGGGGGTAACTATGGCTACACCTTC; CDR3 protein: CASGSAGGNYGYTF
D gene: .; V gene: TRBV4-3; clone size: .; J gene: TRBJ2-7; CDR3 DNA: TGCGCCAGCAGCCAAGGATCAGGATACTACGAGCAGTACTTC; CDR3 protein: CASSQGSGYYEQYF
D gene: TRBD1; V gene: TRBV4-2; clone size: once; J gene: TRBJ2-7; CDR3 DNA: TGTGCCAGCAGCCACGAGGGCCAGACAGGGGCCCCTAGGGGGGAGCAGTACTTC; CDR3 protein: CASSHEGQTGAPRGEQYF
D gene: TRBD1; V gene: TRBV18; clone size: .; J gene: TRBJ1-1; CDR3 DNA: TGTGCCAGCTCACCGGTACAGGGGGCCACTGAAGCTTTCTTT; CDR3 protein: CASSPVQGATEAFF
D gene: .; V gene: TRBV19; clone size: .; J gene: TRBJ2-6; CDR3 DNA: TGTGCCAGTACCCCCACTGGGGCCAACGTCCTGACTTTC; CDR3 protein: CASTPTGANVLTF
D gene: .; V gene: TRBV11-2; clone size: .; J gene: TRBJ2-5; CDR3 DNA: TGTGCCAGCAGGTGGACAGTCGGCCAAGAGACCCAGTACTTC; CDR3 protein: CASRWTVGQETQYF
D gene: TRBD1; V gene: TRBV27; clone size: .; J gene: TRBJ2-7; CDR3 DNA: TGTGCCAGCAGCCCTGGGACAGCCAACGAGCAGTACTTC; CDR3 protein: CASSPGTANEQYF
D gene: .; V gene: TRBV7-2; clone size: .; J gene: TRBJ2-1; CDR3 DNA: TGTGCCAGCAGCTTAACCGCCACAATCAATGAGCAGTTCTTC; CDR3 protein: CASSLTATINEQFF
D gene: .; V gene: TRBV15; clone size: .; J gene: TRBJ1-2; CDR3 DNA: TGTGCCACCAGCGCGAGGGTTTACTATGGCTACACCTTC; CDR3 protein: CATSARVYYGYTF
D gene: TRBD1; V gene: TRBV28; clone size: .; J gene: TRBJ1-2; CDR3 DNA: TGTGCCAGCAGGCAAACCGGGACAGGGGGTTACTATGGCTACACCTTC; CDR3 protein: CASRQTGTGGYYGYTF
D gene: .; V gene: TRBV4-2; clone size: .; J gene: TRBJ2-7; CDR3 DNA: TGTGCCAGCAGCCAAGATAATAGTTCCCCTAACGAGCAGTACTTC; CDR3 protein: CASSQDNSSPNEQYF
D gene: TRBD2; V gene: TRBV10-1; clone size: .; J gene: TRBJ2-1; CDR3 DNA: TGCGCCAGCAGCGTTACTAGCGGGAGCTCCTACAATGAGCAGTTCTTC; CDR3 protein: CASSVTSGSSYNEQFF
D gene: TRBD2; V gene: TRBV9; clone size: .; J gene: TRBJ2-3; CDR3 DNA: TGTGCCAGCAGCGGTGGACTAGCGGAGCTCACAGATACGCAGTATTTT; CDR3 protein: CASSGGLAELTDTQYF
D gene: TRBD1; V gene: TRBV13; clone size: .; J gene: TRBJ2-7; CDR3 DNA: TGTGCCAGCAGCTTACAGGGTAGGGGGCCTGAAGCGGTAGTCTACGAGCAGTACTTC; CDR3 protein: CASSLQGRGPEAVVYEQYF
D gene: .; V gene: TRBV18; clone size: .; J gene: TRBJ2-1; CDR3 DNA: TGTGCCAGCTCACCAGAGCGGGCTAACAATGAGCAGTTCTTC; CDR3 protein: CASSPERANNEQFF
D gene: .; V gene: TRBV9; clone size: .; J gene: TRBJ2-1; CDR3 DNA: TGTGCCAGCAGCGTAGAAGGGAGCAAGTACAATGAGCAGTTCTTC; CDR3 protein: CASSVEGSKYNEQFF
D gene: .; V gene: TRBV6-4; clone size: .; J gene: TRBJ1-3; CDR3 DNA: TGTGCCAGCAGTGAAGGACAGGGAAACACCATATATTTT; CDR3 protein: CASSEGQGNTIYF
D gene: .; V gene: TRBV25-1; clone size: .; J gene: TRBJ2-5; CDR3 DNA: TGTGCCAGCACCGAAGGGGGGGGAAAGGCAGAGACCCAGTACTTC; CDR3 protein: CASTEGGGKAETQYF
D gene: .; V gene: TRBV19; clone size: few; J gene: TRBJ2-3; CDR3 DNA: TGTGCCAGTAGTATATCTCCAGATACGCAGTATTTT; CDR3 protein: CASSISPDTQYF